This T cell receptor beta chain originates from a study of blood T cell repertoires in COVID-19. On the study more broadly: Acute and convalescent COVID-19 samples came from the United States, Italy and Spain. T cells, B-cell-depleted T cells, or PBMCs supplied cDNA or gDNA.

Original processing methods: Reference gene primer amplification yielded estimated nucleated cell counts. Clones were read by immunoSEQ multiplex PCR, and TCRdb kept only the in-frame ones, dropping some. V, J and clone size are those of that table, while D and trimming were read from the DNA. The sample has 200,000 to 250,000 clones; 70% to 90% are singletons. Enrolled through a virtual design, the participants were between roughly 18 and 90 years of age and came from fewer than 30 US areas. V was pared by 7 bases and J by 6 bases, with 10 bases between. This CDR3 comprises 13 residues. The germline CDR1 and CDR2 sequences are MDHEN and SYDVKM.

The clonotype was recovered from a woman aged 45-65 years with acute COVID-19. The chain carries TRBV28 and TRBJ1-6; D is ambiguous. Sequencing input: PBMCs or T cells enriched from blood (not recorded which). The CDR3 nucleotides read TGTGCCAGCACCCTGCCCGGTAATTCACCCCTCCACTTT. It specifies CASTLPGNSPLHF.